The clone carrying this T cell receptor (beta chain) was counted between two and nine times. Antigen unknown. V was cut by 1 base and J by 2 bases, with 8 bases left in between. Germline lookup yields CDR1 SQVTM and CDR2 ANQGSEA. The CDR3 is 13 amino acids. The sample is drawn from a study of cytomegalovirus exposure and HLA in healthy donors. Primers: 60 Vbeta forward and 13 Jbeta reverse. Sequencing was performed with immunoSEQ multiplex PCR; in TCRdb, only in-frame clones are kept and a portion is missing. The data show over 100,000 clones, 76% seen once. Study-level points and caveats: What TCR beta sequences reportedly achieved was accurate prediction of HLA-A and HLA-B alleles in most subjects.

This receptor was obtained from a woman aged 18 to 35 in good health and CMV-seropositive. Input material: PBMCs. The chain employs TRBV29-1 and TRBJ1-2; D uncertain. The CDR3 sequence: CSVEVTVNYGYTF. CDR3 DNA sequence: TGCAGCGTTGAAGTTACGGTAAACTATGGCTACACCTTC.